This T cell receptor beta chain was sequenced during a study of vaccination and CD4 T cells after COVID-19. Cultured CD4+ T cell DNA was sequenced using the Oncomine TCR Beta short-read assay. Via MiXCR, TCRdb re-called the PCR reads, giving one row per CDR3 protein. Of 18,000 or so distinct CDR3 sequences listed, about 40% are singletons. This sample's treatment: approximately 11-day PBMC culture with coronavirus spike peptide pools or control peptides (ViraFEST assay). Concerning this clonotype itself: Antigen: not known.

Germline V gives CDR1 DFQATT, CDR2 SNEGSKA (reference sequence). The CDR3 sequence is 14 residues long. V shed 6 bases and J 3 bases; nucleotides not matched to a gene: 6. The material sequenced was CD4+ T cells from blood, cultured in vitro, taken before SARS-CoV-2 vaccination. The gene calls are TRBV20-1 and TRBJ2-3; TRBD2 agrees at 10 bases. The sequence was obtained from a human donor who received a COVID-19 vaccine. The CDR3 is CSATERGGTDTQYF. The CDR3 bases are TGCAGTGCGACCGAGCGGGGGGGTACAGATACGCAGTATTTT.